Below, one T cell receptor (beta chain) is given with its context. Its binding antigen is unknown. No quality values exist for individual bases; no much larger clone is one base distant. The sample is drawn from a study of T cell changes during pregnancy in multiple sclerosis (dated by TCRdb to the late 2010s). As for the study more broadly: The study examined how the T cell repertoire changed over the course of pregnancy in women with multiple sclerosis.

Library preparation employed the immunoSEQ multiplex PCR assay. The table was pulled from immuneACCESS by TCRdb, which kept in-frame rearrangements only. Such tables lose some clones; where checked, under half of the loss comes from unresolved V genes, and the rest has no known cause. In all, the sample holds about 39,000 clones, and about 88% of those were seen once. The top ten clones comprise approximately 4% of the sample. From cysteine to phenylalanine, the CDR3 is 16 amino acids long. Only CDR3 DNA remains: 48 bases, in frame from the first base. CDR1 and CDR2 are read off the germline V gene as SGDLS and YYNGEE. Trimming accounts for 4 bases at V and 5 bases at J, while the number of junction bases matched to no gene is 14.

This receptor was identified in a female donor with multiple sclerosis, enrolled in a pregnancy study. This chain joins TRBV9 to TRBJ2-7, and 8 bases in between align with TRBD2. This sample comprised CD8+ T cells from peripheral blood mononuclear cells, obtained in the first trimester of pregnancy. CDR3 region: CASSPRLALGGHEQYF. The sequenced DNA: TGTGCCAGCAGCCCCCGACTAGCGCTTGGAGGGCACGAGCAGTACTTC.